One and the same sample provided the 23 T cell receptor beta chains below, sequenced in a study of radiation and T cells in renal cell carcinoma. Treatment denoted: 15 Gy SBRT to primary tumor, nephrectomy 4 weeks later. Sequencing was performed with immunoSEQ multiplex PCR; in TCRdb, only in-frame clones are kept and a portion is missing. This table holds 10,000 to 15,000 clones, 30% to 35% found once. The sample was tumor tissue, taken from a patient whose treatment included radiotherapy and nephrectomy. The receptors here all came from a man aged 60-69 years with renal cell carcinoma.

V gene TRBV9 combines with J gene TRBJ1-1, with a weak D call TRBD1 (6 bases). The CDR3 contains 14 residues. V lost 4 bases and J 1 base, leaving 11 bases between the germline ends. Germline V lookup: CDR1 SGDLS, CDR2 YYNGEE. This CDR3 is CASSLRTENTEAFF. The CDR3 nucleotides read TGTGCCAGCAGCCTACGGACAGAGAACACTGAAGCTTTCTTT.

This clone was picked up a small number of times. CDR3 residues: CSVLHRVGYGYTF. The CDR3 nucleotides are TGCAGCGTTCTACACAGGGTCGGCTATGGCTACACCTTC. This chain links TRBV29-1 with TRBJ1-2; D is perhaps TRBD1 (6 bases). Trimming took off 5 bases at V and 4 bases at J, with 14 bases between the two ends. The CDR3 loop spans 13 amino acids. The germline CDR1 and CDR2 sequences are SQVTM and ANQGSEA.

The chain has TRBV15 and TRBJ2-5; no reliable D call. The CDR3 contains 14 residues. V lost 3 bases, J lost 1 base, and 9 bases lay in between. CDR1 and CDR2 (germline): LNHNV, YYDKDF (reference sequence). CDR3 sequence reads: CATSRGETQETQYF. In DNA, the CDR3 is TGTGCCACCAGCAGGGGTGAAACCCAAGAGACCCAGTACTTC.

This rearrangement joins TRBV29-1 to TRBJ2-1; TRBD2 aligns across 9 bases. CDR3 length: 13 residues. V shed 4 bases and J 9 bases; nucleotides not matched to a gene: 7. Germline V gene sequence: CDR1 SQVTM, CDR2 ANQGSEA. The CDR3 coding sequence is TGCAGCGTTGGCGGGGGGGCGATAAGTGAGCAGTTCTTC. Encoded protein: CSVGGGAISEQFF.

V and J are TRBV4-3 and TRBJ2-7; D could derive from TRBD1 or TRBD2 (5 bases each). The V and J ends lost 0 bases and 6 bases respectively, with 12 bases between them. The CDR3 length is 14 residues. Germline V lookup: CDR1 LGHNA, CDR2 YSLEER. CDR3 bases: TGCGCCAGCAGCCAAGATGGGGGAAGGGCCGAGCAGTACTTC. It specifies CASSQDGGRAEQYF.

V and J are TRBV18 and TRBJ1-1; D remains unclear. The CDR3 consists of 12 residues. Germline-derived CDR1 and CDR2 are KGHSH and LQKENI. V lost 2 bases and J lost 1, with 2 bases in between. Here the CDR3 reads CASSPSNTEAFF. Written as DNA, the CDR3 is TGTGCCAGCTCACCATCGAACACTGAAGCTTTCTTT.

The sample holds one count of this clone. The V gene is TRBV5-5, the J gene TRBJ1-2, with no clear D. The germline V gene encodes CDR1 SGHKS and CDR2 YYEKEE (reference sequence). The CDR3 length is 13 residues. Between the trimmed V and J ends, which lost 2 bases and 8 bases, there was a span of 13 bases. The CDR3 region has the DNA TGTGCCAGCAGCTTACAATCGGTCAGGGGCTACACCTTC. It translates to CASSLQSVRGYTF.

This clone was detected only a few times. This chain joins TRBV18 and TRBJ2-7; possibly TRBD2 for D (5 bases). The CDR3 is 17 amino acids. The V and J ends lost 0 bases and 2 bases respectively, with 17 bases between them. Germline values: CDR1 KGHSH, CDR2 LQKENI. Here the CDR3 reads CASSPPILGRGPYEQYV. The DNA of the CDR3 is TGTGCCAGCTCACCACCGATTTTAGGACGGGGTCCCTACGAGCAGTACGTC.

The chain has TRBV7-7 and TRBJ2-3; D might be TRBD2 (5 bases). The germline V gene has CDR1 SSHAT and CDR2 FNYEAQ (reference sequence). The CDR3 is made up of 13 amino acids. V was shortened by 5 bases and J by 4 bases, with 10 bases between the two germline ends. The CDR3 DNA sequence: TGTGCCAGCAGCCCCGGAGGAGCAGATACGCAGTATTTT. Amino acids: CASSPGGADTQYF.

Judged by abundance, this clone is medium-sized. The chain joins TRBV29-1 to TRBJ2-5; TRBD1 matches 7 bases. Germline lookup yields CDR1 SQVTM and CDR2 ANQGSEA. The CDR3 contains 13 residues. Losses at the gene ends were 3 bases for V and 0 bases for J; bases not matched to a gene: 1. The CDR3 is CSVEGTDQETQYF. The CDR3 nucleotides are TGCAGCGTTGAGGGGACAGACCAAGAGACCCAGTACTTC.

The rearrangement joins TRBV19 to TRBJ1-2; TRBD1 is a possible D gene (5 bases). V lost 9 bases and J lost 3, with 23 bases in between. In germline, CDR1 is LNHDA, CDR2 SQIVND (reference sequence). The CDR3 is 16 amino acids. CDR3 protein: CASHSGVGPRDYGYTF. The CDR3 DNA follows: TGTGCCAGCCACTCGGGTGTTGGACCCAGGGACTATGGCTACACCTTC.

The sample holds a few counts of this clone. The J gene is TRBJ2-5, the V gene TRBV27; a possible D gene is TRBD1 (7 bases). Looked up from germline, CDR1 is MNHEY and CDR2 is SMNVEV (reference sequence). The ends were cut back, 1 base at V and 5 bases at J, with 11 bases in the middle. The CDR3 consists of 14 residues. This chain's CDR3 is CASSLWQGGETQYF. The CDR3 region has the DNA TGTGCCAGCAGTTTATGGCAGGGGGGTGAGACCCAGTACTTC.

The V gene is TRBV14, the J gene TRBJ2-7; TRBD2 matches 10 bases. Per germline, CDR1 SGHDN and CDR2 FVKESK. The CDR3 spans 14 residues. V was pared by 3 bases and J by 4 bases, with 3 bases of the junction left unmatched. The CDR3 region is CASSHLAGEYEQYV. The DNA of the CDR3 is TGTGCCAGCAGCCACCTAGCGGGAGAGTACGAGCAGTACGTC.

The genes are TRBV4-1 and TRBJ2-7; 9 positions agree with TRBD2. Germline V gene data show CDR1 as MGHRA and CDR2 as YSYEKL. The CDR3 consists of 15 residues. V shed 10 bases, J shed 4 bases, and the junction held 14 bases outside the gene matches. CDR3 DNA sequence: TGCGCCACCGGGGAGGGTTTTGCGGGAGGGTACGAGCAGTACGTC. Its protein product is CATGEGFAGGYEQYV.

Points on this clone: At one end the junction does not follow the germline gene, possibly because of a read error. J is TRBJ2-1 and V is TRBV6-5, with D hard to call. The germline V gene has CDR1 MNHEY and CDR2 SVGAGI. The CDR3 is 14 amino acids. The CDR3 loop is CASSYYGLDNEQVF. CDR3 DNA sequence: TGTGCTAGCAGTTACTATGGCCTAGACAATGAGCAGGTCTTC.

J is TRBJ1-1 and V is TRBV13; D gene unclear. The CDR3 runs to 13 residues. Between the trimmed V and J ends, which lost 3 bases and 6 bases, there was a span of 11 bases. Germline values: CDR1 PRHDT, CDR2 FYEKMQ (reference sequence). CDR3 loop: CASSFPGRSEAFF. The CDR3 nucleotides read TGTGCCAGCAGCTTTCCCGGCAGGTCTGAAGCTTTCTTT.

This clone ranks as medium-sized. The chain couples TRBV9 to TRBJ2-5, with D possibly being TRBD1 (5 bases). This CDR3 is 15 amino acids long. Trimming removed 0 bases from V and 5 bases from J, with 14 bases in between. The V gene's germline CDR1 is SGDLS and CDR2 YYNGEE. Here the CDR3 reads CASSVEGNNGETQYF. The CDR3 DNA sequence: TGTGCCAGCAGCGTAGAGGGGAACAATGGGGAGACCCAGTACTTC. Full variable domain (rest looked up from reference TRBV9 and TRBJ2-5): DSGVTQTPKHLITATGQRVTLRCSPRSGDLSVYWYQQSLDQGLQFLIQYYNGEERAKGNILERFSAQQFPDLHSELNLSSLELGDSALYFCASSVEGNNGETQYFGPGTRLLVL.

In its sample, this clone is medium-sized. The rearrangement uses TRBV19 and TRBJ2-5; tentative D call: TRBD2 (5 bases). This CDR3 comprises 12 residues. Germline V gives CDR1 LNHDA, CDR2 SQIVND (reference sequence). V gave up 6 bases and J gave up 5 bases, with 10 bases separating them. The CDR3 loop is CASRGSRETQYF. As DNA, the CDR3 is TGTGCCAGTAGGGGGAGTCGGGAGACCCAGTACTTC.

This chain uses TRBV20-1 with TRBJ2-3, with D uncertain. This CDR3 spans 10 amino acids. Trimming shortened V by 6 bases and J by 2 bases, and 3 bases separated the two germline ends. Germline CDR1 DFQATT, CDR2 SNEGSKA (reference sequence). This CDR3 reads CSATTDTQYF. The DNA of the CDR3 is TGCAGTGCCACCACAGATACGCAGTATTTT.

This clone was seen only a few times. The chain employs TRBV7-2 and TRBJ1-5; no clear D gene. CDR1 and CDR2 (germline): SGHTA, FQGNSA. V dropped 1 base and J dropped 6 bases, with 7 bases sitting between them. This CDR3 spans 13 amino acids. The CDR3 DNA reads as TGTGCCAGCAGCTTAGTTCGGGGTCAGCCCCAGCATTTT. The encoded protein is CASSLVRGQPQHF.

The genes are TRBV28 and TRBJ2-1, with TRBD2 as a possible D gene (5 bases). Germline V gene data show CDR1 as MDHEN and CDR2 as SYDVKM. Trimming pared 3 bases from V and 9 bases from J, leaving 9 bases between. This CDR3 contains 12 residues. This CDR3 reads CASSLDEGEQFF. DNA for the CDR3: TGTGCCAGCAGTTTGGATGAGGGTGAGCAGTTCTTC.

The CDR3 is CAWSSGADTQYF. The CDR3 DNA follows: TGTGCCTGGAGTAGCGGGGCAGATACGCAGTATTTT. The chain links TRBV30 to TRBJ2-3; 7 nucleotides align to TRBD2. The germline CDR1 and CDR2 sequences are GTSNPN and SVGIG (reference sequence). Trimming cost V 2 bases and J 4 bases; bases outside gene matches: 0. The CDR3 contains 12 residues. Supplemented by reference TRBV30 and TRBJ2-3, the full variable domain reads SQTIHQWPATLVQPVGSPLSLECTVEGTSNPNLYWYRQAAGRGLQLLFYSVGIGQISSEVPQNLSASRPQDRQFILSSKKLLLSDSGFYLCAWSSGADTQYFGPGTRLTVL.

The chain carries TRBV29-1 and TRBJ2-6; D might be TRBD1 (5 bases). Germline CDR1 and CDR2: SQVTM and ANQGSEA. V lost 3 bases to trimming and J lost 4 bases, with 10 bases between them. There are 14 residues in the CDR3. CDR3 sequence: CSVDVGLGANVLTF. The DNA of the CDR3 is TGCAGCGTTGATGTGGGGCTCGGGGCCAACGTCCTGACTTTC.